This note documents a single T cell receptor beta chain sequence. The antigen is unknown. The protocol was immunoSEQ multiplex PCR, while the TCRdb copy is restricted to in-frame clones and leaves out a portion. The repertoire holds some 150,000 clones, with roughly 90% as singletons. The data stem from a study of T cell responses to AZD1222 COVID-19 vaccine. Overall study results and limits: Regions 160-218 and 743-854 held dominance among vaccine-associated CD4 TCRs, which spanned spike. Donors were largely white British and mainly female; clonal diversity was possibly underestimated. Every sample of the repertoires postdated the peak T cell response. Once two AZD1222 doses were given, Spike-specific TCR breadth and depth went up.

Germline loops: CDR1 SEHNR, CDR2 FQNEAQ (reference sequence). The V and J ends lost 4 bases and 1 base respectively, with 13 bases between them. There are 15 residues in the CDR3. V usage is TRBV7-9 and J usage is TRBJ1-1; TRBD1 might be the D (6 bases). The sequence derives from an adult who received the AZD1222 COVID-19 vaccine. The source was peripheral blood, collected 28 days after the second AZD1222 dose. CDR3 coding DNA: TGTGCCAGCAGCTCGCGGGGGCGAGGGAACACTGAAGCTTTCTTT. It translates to CASSSRGRGNTEAFF.